Included here is one TCR beta chain sequence, with context. Its antigen is currently unknown. Distinct nucleotide sequences in the sample also encode this CDR3. The data belong to a study of cytomegalovirus exposure and HLA in healthy donors. Study observations and caveats: The study put 150 to 200 TCR beta chains on its list as cytomegalovirus-associated. It emerged from a later analysis that several of the most significant clusters appeared to be linked to common viral pathogens.

The V gene lost 3 bases and the J gene lost 7 bases, with 12 bases spanning the gap. The germline V gene encodes CDR1 SGHVS and CDR2 FQNEAQ. CDR3 length: 14 residues. Researchers ran the PCR with 60 Vbeta and 13 Jbeta primers. Clones were read by immunoSEQ multiplex PCR, and TCRdb kept only the in-frame ones, dropping some. The sample records fewer than 150,000 clones, 55% to 80% being singletons. The sequence was collected from a human donor in good health. Specimen: PBMCs. The chain uses TRBV7-8 and TRBJ1-4; D is undetermined. This CDR3 is CASSLAGSGEKLFF. DNA for the CDR3: TGTGCCAGCAGCTTGGCCGGGTCTGGTGAAAAACTGTTTTTT.